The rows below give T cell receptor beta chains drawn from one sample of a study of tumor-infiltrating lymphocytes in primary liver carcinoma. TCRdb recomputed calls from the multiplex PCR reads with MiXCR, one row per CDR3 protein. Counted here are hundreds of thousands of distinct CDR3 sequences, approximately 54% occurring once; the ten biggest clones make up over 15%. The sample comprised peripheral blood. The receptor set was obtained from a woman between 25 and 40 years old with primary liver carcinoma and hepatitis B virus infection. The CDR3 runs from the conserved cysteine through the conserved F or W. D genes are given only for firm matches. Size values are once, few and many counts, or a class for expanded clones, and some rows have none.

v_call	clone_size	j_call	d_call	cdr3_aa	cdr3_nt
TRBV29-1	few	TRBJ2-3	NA	CSVVRTTSNTQYF	TGCAGCGTTGTCAGAACCACGTCAAATACGCAGTATTTT
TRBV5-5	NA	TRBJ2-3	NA	CASSLFKDTQYF	TGTGCCAGCAGCTTGTTTAAGGATACGCAGTATTTT
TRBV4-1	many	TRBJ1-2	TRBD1	CASSTGGLYGYTF	TGCGCCAGCAGCACAGGGGGCTTGTATGGCTACACCTTC
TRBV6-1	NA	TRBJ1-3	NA	CASSELSSGNTIYF	TGTGCCAGCAGTGAATTGAGCTCTGGAAACACCATATATTTT
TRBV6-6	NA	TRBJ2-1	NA	CASGGTQDQPFF	TGTGCCAGCGGCGGGACTCAAGACCAGCCGTTCTTC
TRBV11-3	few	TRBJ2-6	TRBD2	CAGSFTGLAGYSGANVLTF	TGTGCCGGCAGCTTTACCGGACTAGCGGGTTACTCTGGGGCCAACGTCCTGACTTTC
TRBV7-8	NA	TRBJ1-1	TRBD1	CASSLRDRGIRAFF	TGTGCCAGCAGCCTCCGGGACAGGGGTATTCGAGCTTTCTTT
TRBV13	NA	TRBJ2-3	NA	CTSSQDRERDTQYF	TGTACCAGCAGCCAAGACCGGGAGAGGGATACGCAGTATTTT
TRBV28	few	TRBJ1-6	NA	CASSRSGPFAPLHF	TGTGCCAGCAGCCGATCCGGCCCTTTTGCACCCCTCCACTTT
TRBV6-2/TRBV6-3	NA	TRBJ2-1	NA	CASSSYPENPYINEQFF	TGTGCCAGCAGTTCCTACCCCGAAAACCCTTATATCAATGAGCAGTTCTTC
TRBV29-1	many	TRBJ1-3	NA	CSLGSLPSGNTIYF	TGCAGCCTCGGGTCCTTGCCATCTGGAAACACCATATATTTT
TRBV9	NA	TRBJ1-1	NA	CASSVAGGGNTEAFF	TGTGCCAGCAGCGTAGCTGGTGGGGGAAACACTGAAGCTTTCTTT
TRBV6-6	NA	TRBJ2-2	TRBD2	CASSPVAGGPTGELFF	TGTGCCAGCAGTCCGGTTGCGGGAGGGCCGACCGGGGAGCTGTTTTTT
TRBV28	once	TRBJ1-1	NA	CTSSLGPAAEAFF	TGTACCAGCAGTTTAGGCCCGGCCGCTGAAGCTTTCTTT
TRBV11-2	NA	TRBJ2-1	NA	CASNHRSSIGEQFF	TGTGCCAGCAACCACAGATCCAGCATAGGTGAGCAGTTCTTC
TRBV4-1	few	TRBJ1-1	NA	CASSQDLAAEAFF	TGCGCCAGCAGCCAAGATCTCGCGGCTGAAGCTTTCTTT
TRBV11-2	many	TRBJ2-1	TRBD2	CASSLVASGSLREQFF	TGTGCCAGCAGCTTAGTGGCTAGCGGGAGTCTTAGGGAGCAGTTCTTC
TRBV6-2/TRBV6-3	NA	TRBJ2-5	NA	CASSLTAWETQYF	TGTGCCAGCAGCCTCACAGCGTGGGAGACCCAGTACTTC
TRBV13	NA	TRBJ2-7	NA	CANSLGWYEQYF	TGTGCCAACAGCTTAGGTTGGTACGAGCAGTACTTC
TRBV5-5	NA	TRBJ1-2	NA	CASSPGSLRDYGYTF	TGTGCCAGCAGCCCCGGGTCTTTGCGGGACTATGGCTACACCTTC
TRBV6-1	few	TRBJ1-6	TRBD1	CASSDPRGLSPLHF	TGTGCCAGCAGTGACCCCAGGGGGCTCTCACCCCTCCACTTT
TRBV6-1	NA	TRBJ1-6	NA	CASNTNNSPLHF	TGTGCCAGCAATACCAATAATTCACCCCTCCACTTT